This T cell receptor beta chain derives from a study of shared clonotypes between healthy human individuals. Clones were sequenced by immunoSEQ multiplex PCR, and TCRdb holds only the in-frame ones, with some missing. This repertoire shows more than 2,000,000 clones, roughly nine tenths found once; its top ten account for over 0.12%. Splitting of CD4+ cells produced CD45RA+ naive and CD45RA-negative memory subsets. Study-wide results and caveats: The four-donor shared clonotypes exceeded non-shared clonotypes in generation probability, with non-shared ones scoring lower.

The ends were cut back, 5 bases at V and 3 bases at J, with 16 bases in the middle. CDR1 is SGHNT and CDR2 is YENEEA in the germline V gene. There are 16 residues in the CDR3. With regard to this clone: Antigen: not known.

The sequence was obtained from a man between 18 and 29 years old in good health. The sample comprised naive CD4+ T cells sorted from blood. Subset given: CD45RA+ positively selected. The rearrangement joins TRBV11-3 to TRBJ2-2, with a possible D match to TRBD2 (6 bases). The CDR3 coding sequence is TGTGCCAGCAGCCCAATGCGGGGATTCGACACCGGGGAGCTGTTTTTT. Translation gives CASSPMRGFDTGELFF. Looking up the rest from reference TRBV11-3 and TRBJ2-2 gives the full variable domain: EAGVVQSPRYKIIEKKQPVAFWCNPISGHNTLYWYLQNLGQGPELLIRYENEEAVDDSQLPKDRFSAERLKGVDSTLKIQPAELGDSAVYLCASSPMRGFDTGELFFGEGSRLTVL.